This TCR beta chain was recovered during a study of control samples from healthy donors and cancer patients. This CDR3 contains 13 residues. The V gene's germline CDR1 is SGHNT and CDR2 YYREEE (reference sequence). The V end was cut by 2 bases, the J end by 6 bases, with 11 bases between. Profiled with immunoSEQ multiplex PCR; TCRdb holds only in-frame clones, not every one. The repertoire has 150,000 to 200,000 clones, over 80% of them found once; the top ten carry over 1.1%. This sequence was found in a man younger than 35 in good health. Sequencing was performed on blood. This chain connects TRBV5-4 to TRBJ1-2, with a weak D call TRBD1 (5 bases). The CDR3 reads CASSLRGKDGYTF. The CDR3 bases are TGTGCCAGCAGCTTAAGGGGCAAGGATGGCTACACCTTC.